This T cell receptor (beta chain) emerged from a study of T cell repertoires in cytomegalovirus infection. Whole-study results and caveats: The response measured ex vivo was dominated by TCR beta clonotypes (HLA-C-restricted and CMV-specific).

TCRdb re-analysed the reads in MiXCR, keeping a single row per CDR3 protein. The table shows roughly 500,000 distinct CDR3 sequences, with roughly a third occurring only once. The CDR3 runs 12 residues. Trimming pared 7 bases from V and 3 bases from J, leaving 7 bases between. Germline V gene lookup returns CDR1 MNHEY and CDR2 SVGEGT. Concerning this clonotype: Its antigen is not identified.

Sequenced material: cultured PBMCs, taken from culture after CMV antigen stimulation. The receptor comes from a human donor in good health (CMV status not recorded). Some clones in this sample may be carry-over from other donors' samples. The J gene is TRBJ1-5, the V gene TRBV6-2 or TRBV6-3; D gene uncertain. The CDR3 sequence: CASMHFNQPQHF. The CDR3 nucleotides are TGTGCCAGCATGCACTTCAATCAGCCCCAGCATTTT.